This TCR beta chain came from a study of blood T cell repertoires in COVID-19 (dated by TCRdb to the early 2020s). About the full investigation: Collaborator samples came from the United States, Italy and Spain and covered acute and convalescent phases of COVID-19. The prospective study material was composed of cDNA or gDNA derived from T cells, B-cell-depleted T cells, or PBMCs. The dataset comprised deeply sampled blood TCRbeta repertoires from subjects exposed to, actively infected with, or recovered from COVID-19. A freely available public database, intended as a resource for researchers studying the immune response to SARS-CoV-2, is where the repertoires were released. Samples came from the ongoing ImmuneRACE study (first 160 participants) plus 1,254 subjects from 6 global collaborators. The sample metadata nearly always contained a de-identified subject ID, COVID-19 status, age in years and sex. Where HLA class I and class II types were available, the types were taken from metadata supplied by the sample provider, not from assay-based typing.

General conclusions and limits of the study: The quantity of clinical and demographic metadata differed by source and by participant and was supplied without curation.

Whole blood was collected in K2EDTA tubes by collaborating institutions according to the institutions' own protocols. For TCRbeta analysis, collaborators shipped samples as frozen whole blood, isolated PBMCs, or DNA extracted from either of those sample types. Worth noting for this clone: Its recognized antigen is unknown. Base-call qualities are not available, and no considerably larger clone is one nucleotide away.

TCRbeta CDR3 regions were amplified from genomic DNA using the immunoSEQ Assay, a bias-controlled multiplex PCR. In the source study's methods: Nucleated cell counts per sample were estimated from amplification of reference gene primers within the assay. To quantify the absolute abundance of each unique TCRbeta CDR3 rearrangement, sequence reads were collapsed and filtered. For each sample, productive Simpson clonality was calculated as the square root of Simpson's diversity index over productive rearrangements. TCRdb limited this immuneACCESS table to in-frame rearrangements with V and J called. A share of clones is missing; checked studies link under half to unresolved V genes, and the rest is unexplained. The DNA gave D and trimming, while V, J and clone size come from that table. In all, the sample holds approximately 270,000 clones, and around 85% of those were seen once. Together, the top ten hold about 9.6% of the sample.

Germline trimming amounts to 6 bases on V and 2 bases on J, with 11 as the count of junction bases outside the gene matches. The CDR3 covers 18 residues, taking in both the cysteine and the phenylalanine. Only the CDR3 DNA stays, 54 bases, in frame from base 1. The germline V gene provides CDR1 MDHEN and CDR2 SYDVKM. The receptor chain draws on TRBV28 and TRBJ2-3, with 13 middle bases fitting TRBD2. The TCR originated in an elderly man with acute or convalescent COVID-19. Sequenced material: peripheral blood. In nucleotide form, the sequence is TGTGCCAGCAGCACCCATATTGGACTAGCGGGGGACACAGATACGCAGTATTTT. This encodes CASSTHIGLAGDTDTQYF. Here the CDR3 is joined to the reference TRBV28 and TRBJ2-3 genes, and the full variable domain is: DVKVTQSSRYLVKRTGEKVFLECVQDMDHENMFWYRQDPGLGLRLIYFSYDVKMKEKGDIPEGYSVSREKKERFSLILESASTNQTSMYLCASSTHIGLAGDTDTQYFGPGTRLTVL.